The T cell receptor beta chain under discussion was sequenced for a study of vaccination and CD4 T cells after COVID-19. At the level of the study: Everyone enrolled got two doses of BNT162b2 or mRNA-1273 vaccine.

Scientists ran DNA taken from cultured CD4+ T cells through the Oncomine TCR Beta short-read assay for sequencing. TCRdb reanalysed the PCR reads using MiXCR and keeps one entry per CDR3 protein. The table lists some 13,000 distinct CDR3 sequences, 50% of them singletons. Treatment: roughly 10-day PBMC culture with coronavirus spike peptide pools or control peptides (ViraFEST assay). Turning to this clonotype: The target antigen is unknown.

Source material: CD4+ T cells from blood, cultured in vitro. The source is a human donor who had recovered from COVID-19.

The CDR3 region is CSVLDTEAFF. The CDR3 DNA is TGCAGCGTTTTGGACACTGAAGCTTTCTTT. The rearrangement joins TRBV29-1 to TRBJ1-1; no clear D gene. The CDR3 totals 10 residues. Germline V CDR1 and CDR2: SQVTM, ANQGSEA. V gave up 5 bases and J gave up 3 bases, with 4 bases separating them.